Shown below are 28 T cell receptor beta chains from a single sample sequenced in a study of early T cells in non-severe SARS-CoV-2 infection. Using its own MiXCR run on the 5' RACE reads, TCRdb lists one record per CDR3 protein. The table lists about 70,000 distinct CDR3 sequences, about 5% of them singletons, with around 7.5% in the top ten. The material was whole blood, obtained at baseline. Source of these receptors: an adult who was a healthcare worker with PCR-confirmed SARS-CoV-2 infection or an uninfected control (not recorded which).

In this sample, this clonotype turned up a few times. The gene calls are TRBV7-3 and TRBJ1-1, with a weak D call TRBD1 (6 bases). CDR3 length equals 13 residues. Germline CDR1 SGHTA, CDR2 FQGTGA. The germline V and J ends were trimmed by 5 bases and 3 bases, with 10 bases remaining between them. CDR3 residues: CASSHREDTEAFF. DNA for the CDR3: TGTGCCAGCAGCCACAGGGAAGACACTGAAGCTTTCTTT.

This clonotype appeared many times. The rearrangement uses TRBV14 and TRBJ1-4, with 7 bases lining up with TRBD1. Trimming at V came to 3 bases and at J to 8 bases, leaving 6 bases not matched to a gene. CDR1 is SGHDN and CDR2 is FVKESK in the germline V gene. The CDR3 contains 14 residues. The CDR3, as DNA: TGTGCCAGCAGCCATACAGGGGCGGGAGAAAAACTGTTTTTT. It specifies CASSHTGAGEKLFF.

This chain connects TRBV21-1 to TRBJ2-7; the DNA was not compared with TRBD2, the D call given in the table. TRBV21-1 is tagged as a pseudogene. CDR3 length: 20 amino acids. As DNA, the CDR3 is TGTGCCAGCAGCAAAGGGACCGGACTGGGAGAATGGTCGACCTGCTACGAGCAGTACTTC. Its translation: CASSKGTGLGEWSTCYEQYF.

This clonotype was counted many times. V usage is TRBV11-2 and J usage is TRBJ1-2, with D unclear. V was clipped by 1 base and J by 1 base, with 7 bases between them. CDR3 length equals 14 residues. Germline V gives CDR1 SGHAT, CDR2 FQNNGV. CDR3 loop: CASSLVGSNYGYTF. The CDR3 DNA sequence: TGTGCCAGCAGCTTAGTGGGCAGTAACTATGGCTACACCTTC.

This clonotype was detected ten times or more. The chain joins TRBV7-6 to TRBJ2-2; D possibly corresponds to TRBD1 (6 bases). The V gene's germline CDR1 is SGHVS and CDR2 FNYEAQ. The CDR3 loop spans 13 amino acids. Trimming shortened V by 11 bases and J by 6 bases, and 16 bases separated the two germline ends. In nucleotides, the CDR3 is TGTGCCGGATATACTGCAGGGGCCGGGGAGCTGTTTTTT. Amino acid sequence: CAGYTAGAGELFF.

This clonotype was found a few times. The chain combines TRBV20-1 with TRBJ1-1; 9 nucleotides line up with TRBD1. V was clipped by 5 bases and J by 5 bases; unmatched bases: 6. Per germline, CDR1 DFQATT and CDR2 SNEGSKA (reference sequence). The CDR3 length is 13 residues. The CDR3 here is CSAGDRVDTEAFF. The CDR3 region has the DNA TGCAGTGCTGGGGACAGGGTTGATACTGAAGCTTTCTTT.

This clonotype was detected a few times. This chain joins TRBV7-8 and TRBJ2-1, with 7 nucleotides matching TRBD2. Trimming at V came to 1 base and at J to 4 bases, leaving 10 bases not matched to a gene. The CDR3 extends over 17 amino acids. Germline CDR1 SGHVS, CDR2 FQNEAQ. The CDR3 sequence: CASSLELGGRSYNEQFF. DNA of the CDR3: TGTGCCAGCAGCTTAGAGCTTGGCGGGAGATCGTACAATGAGCAGTTCTTC.

This clonotype showed up many times. For the CDR3, the DNA is TGTGCCAGCAGCCACCGGACTAGCGGAAGTGTAGATACGCAGTATTTT. Translation: CASSHRTSGSVDTQYF. V gene TRBV11-3 combines with J gene TRBJ2-3, with 10 bases matching TRBD2. Trimming removed 5 bases from V and 5 bases from J; junction bases left unmatched: 10. Germline assignment: CDR1 SGHNT and CDR2 YENEEA. This CDR3 region has 16 residues.

This clonotype was counted between two and nine times. V gene TRBV5-1 combines with J gene TRBJ2-5, with D possibly being TRBD2 (5 bases). V was pared by 0 bases and J by 3 bases, with 12 bases between. CDR1 and CDR2 (germline): SGHRS, YFSETQ. The CDR3 has 15 amino acids. The DNA for the CDR3 is TGCGCCAGCAGCTTGGCTTCGTCGGAGGAAGAGACCCAGTACTTC. This encodes CASSLASSEEETQYF.

This clonotype has only a few counts. This chain links TRBV18 with TRBJ1-1, with D unresolved. The CDR3 extends over 13 amino acids. V was pared by 3 bases and J by 1 base, with 6 bases between. In germline, CDR1 is KGHSH, CDR2 LQKENI. In nucleotides, the CDR3 is TGTGCCAGCTCACCTCTAGGGAACACTGAAGCTTTCTTT. It codes for CASSPLGNTEAFF.

The chain links TRBV7-9 to TRBJ1-5; D gene uncertain. This CDR3 contains 16 residues. The germline V and J ends were trimmed by 6 bases and 0 bases, with 15 bases remaining between them. The germline gives CDR1 SEHNR, CDR2 FQNEAQ (reference sequence). For the CDR3, the DNA is TGTGCCAGCAGTCCCACGGGTAGCCATAGCAATCAGCCCCAGCATTTT. As protein: CASSPTGSHSNQPQHF.

This clonotype was seen at least ten times. The V gene is TRBV7-6, the J gene TRBJ1-1; 10 bases align to TRBD1. The germline CDR1 and CDR2 sequences are SGHVS and FNYEAQ. J gave up 4 bases and V 2 bases, and 7 bases lay outside the gene matches. The CDR3 covers 16 residues. The CDR3 reads CASSLKTGGAGTEAFF. CDR3 DNA: TGTGCCAGCAGCTTAAAGACAGGGGGCGCAGGCACTGAAGCTTTCTTT.

In its sample, this clonotype was seen many times. The chain carries TRBV27 and TRBJ2-7; tentative D call: TRBD2 (5 bases). Germline loops: CDR1 MNHEY, CDR2 SMNVEV (reference sequence). The CDR3 loop spans 12 amino acids. V was pared by 0 bases and J by 10 bases, with 10 bases between. This CDR3 is CASSLSGGPQYF. For the CDR3, the DNA is TGTGCCAGCAGTTTATCAGGAGGTCCACAGTACTTC.

This clonotype was recorded many times. The chain joins TRBV7-9 to TRBJ1-1, with D hard to call. This CDR3 is built from 14 residues. V was clipped by 4 bases and J by 1 base, with 10 bases between them. The germline V gene has CDR1 SEHNR and CDR2 FQNEAQ (reference sequence). The CDR3 DNA sequence: TGTGCCAGCAGCTCCAGGACGGGGAACACTGAAGCTTTCTTT. Translated: CASSSRTGNTEAFF.

This clonotype was seen a few times. The chain employs TRBV29-1 and TRBJ2-1, with 7 bases that match TRBD1. The CDR3 totals 11 residues. The trim removed 8 bases at V and 15 bases at J, leaving 13 bases unmatched. CDR1 and CDR2 (germline): SQVTM, ANQGSEA. The CDR3 coding sequence is TGCAGCCGACTTGAGGGACAGAGATTGTTCTTC. Its translation: CSRLEGQRLFF.

This clonotype was counted between two and nine times. The chain is built from TRBV6-2 or TRBV6-3 and TRBJ2-1; 14 nucleotides align to TRBD2. The CDR3 loop spans 17 amino acids. CDR1 is MNHEY, CDR2 SVGEGT, per germline. Trimming took 6 bases from V and 5 from J; bases not matched to a gene: 9. The CDR3 nucleotides read TGTGCCAGCAGCCGAGGGACTAGCGGGAGTCCCAACAATGAGCAGTTCTTC. This codes for CASSRGTSGSPNNEQFF.

In this sample, this clonotype turned up a few times. The rearrangement links TRBV4-1 to TRBJ2-1; D possibly matches TRBD1 or TRBD2 (5 bases each). In germline, CDR1 is MGHRA, CDR2 YSYEKL. The CDR3 length is 22 residues. Trimming took 2 bases from V and 9 from J, leaving 38 bases between them. As DNA, the CDR3 is TGCGCCAGCAGCCAACACTCCCTATGGGACGGTGATGGGGGATTTCAACATTTTGAGCAGTTCTTC. This gives the protein CASSQHSLWDGDGGFQHFEQFF.

This clonotype was recorded at least ten times. This chain joins TRBV20-1 and TRBJ2-1; 11 positions agree with TRBD2. Germline CDR1 DFQATT, CDR2 SNEGSKA (reference sequence). With V trimmed by 5 bases and J by 7 bases, 10 bases remained unmatched. This CDR3 has 15 amino acids. CDR3 nucleotide sequence: TGCAGTGCTTACTTAGCGGGAGGGGGGTCGAATGAGCAGTTCTTC. Translated: CSAYLAGGGSNEQFF.

The gene calls are TRBV20-1 and TRBJ2-3; D unclear. Trimming shortened V by 5 bases and J by 3 bases, and 15 bases separated the two germline ends. The CDR3 contains 14 residues. Per germline, CDR1 DFQATT and CDR2 SNEGSKA (reference sequence). The CDR3 spells CSAPRLGNTDTQYF. The CDR3 region has the DNA TGCAGTGCTCCCAGACTGGGGAATACAGATACGCAGTATTTT.

This clonotype has at least ten counts. The V call is TRBV7-2, the J call TRBJ2-5; TRBD2 matches at 10 bases. Trimming at V came to 0 bases and at J to 2 bases, leaving 3 bases not matched to a gene. Germline assignment: CDR1 SGHTA and CDR2 FQGNSA. This CDR3 contains 16 residues. DNA of the CDR3: TGTGCCAGCAGCTTAGCGCCTAGCGGGGGTCAAGAGACCCAGTACTTC. It codes for CASSLAPSGGQETQYF.

This clonotype has at least ten counts. This chain uses TRBV12-3 or TRBV12-4 with TRBJ1-1, with 9 nucleotides matching TRBD1. There are 15 residues in the CDR3. V shed 5 bases and J 1 base; nucleotides not matched to a gene: 5. CDR3 nucleotides: TGTGCCAGCAGTCTTACAGGGGGCCCGAACACTGAAGCTTTCTTT. Encoded protein: CASSLTGGPNTEAFF.

The rearrangement joins TRBV12-3 or TRBV12-4 to TRBJ2-3, with D hard to call. Between the trimmed V and J ends, which lost 4 bases and 6 bases, there was a span of 8 bases. The CDR3 sequence is 12 residues long. CDR3 sequence (DNA): TGTGCCAGCAGTTCCCTGTGGGATACGCAGTATTTT. This translates into CASSSLWDTQYF.

This clonotype was found a few times. The rearrangement joins TRBV6-6 to TRBJ2-7; 10 positions agree with TRBD2. With 0 bases clipped from V and 2 bases from J, the junction kept 4 bases outside the gene matches. Per the germline V gene, CDR1 is MNHNY and CDR2 is SVGAGI (reference sequence). The CDR3 length is 16 residues. The CDR3 loop reads CASSYSASGRPYEQYF. CDR3 sequence (DNA): TGTGCCAGCAGTTACTCCGCTAGCGGGAGACCCTACGAGCAGTACTTC.

This clonotype was counted at least ten times. CDR3 nucleotide sequence: TGTGCCAGCAGCTTAGCCCGGGGATGGTACGAGCAGTACTTC. Its protein product is CASSLARGWYEQYF. The V and J genes are TRBV7-2 and TRBJ2-7, with a possible D match to TRBD2 (5 bases). Germline V gene lookup returns CDR1 SGHTA and CDR2 FQGNSA. Trimming cost V 0 bases and J 4 bases, with 10 bases left between them. The CDR3 totals 14 residues.

This clonotype was detected only a few times. This chain joins TRBV7-9 and TRBJ2-3; D may match TRBD1 or TRBD2 (5 bases each). The germline V gene encodes CDR1 SEHNR and CDR2 FQNEAQ (reference sequence). The CDR3 spans 14 residues. The V end lost 10 bases, the J end lost 2 bases, and 16 bases lay between the germline ends. In DNA, the CDR3 is TGTGCCACGTCGGGACGGATTGTCACAGATACGCAGTATTTT. Protein product: CATSGRIVTDTQYF.

This clonotype was picked up many times. The chain uses TRBV7-3 and TRBJ2-1; TRBD1 agrees at 8 bases. After removal of 5 bases from V and 4 bases from J, the junction contained 7 bases not matched to a gene. Germline CDR1 SGHTA, CDR2 FQGTGA. The CDR3 runs to 15 residues. CDR3 nucleotides: TGTGCCAGCAGCGAGCCGGGACAGGCGTACAATGAGCAGTTCTTC. This sequence encodes CASSEPGQAYNEQFF.

Many counts were recorded for this clonotype. DNA for the CDR3: TGTGCCAGCAGCTTGACGACAGGGGCAGATACGCAGTATTTT. This translates into CASSLTTGADTQYF. The chain uses TRBV5-6 and TRBJ2-3; 8 nucleotides align to TRBD1. The CDR3 loop spans 14 amino acids. Germline CDR1 and CDR2: SGHDT and YYEEEE. Unmatched junction bases numbered 2, after V lost 1 base and J lost 4 bases. Full variable domain (rest looked up from reference TRBV5-6 and TRBJ2-3): DAGVTQSPTHLIKTRGQQVTLRCSPKSGHDTVSWYQQALGQGPQFIFQYYEEEERQRGNFPDRFSGHQFPNYSSELNVNALLLGDSALYLCASSLTTGADTQYFGPGTRLTVL.

Many counts were recorded for this clonotype. The CDR3 DNA sequence: TGTGCCAGCAGCCAAGGGCCCTACAATGAGCAGTTCTTC. It yields the protein CASSQGPYNEQFF. The V gene is TRBV14, the J gene TRBJ2-1; no clear D. There are 13 residues in the CDR3. Trimming took 1 base from V and 2 from J, leaving 3 bases between them. Germline-derived CDR1 and CDR2 are SGHDN and FVKESK. Supplemented by reference TRBV14 and TRBJ2-1, the full variable domain reads EAGVTQFPSHSVIEKGQTVTLRCDPISGHDNLYWYRRVMGKEIKFLLHFVKESKQDESGMPNNRFLAERTGGTYSTLKVQPAELEDSGVYFCASSQGPYNEQFFGPGTRLTVL.